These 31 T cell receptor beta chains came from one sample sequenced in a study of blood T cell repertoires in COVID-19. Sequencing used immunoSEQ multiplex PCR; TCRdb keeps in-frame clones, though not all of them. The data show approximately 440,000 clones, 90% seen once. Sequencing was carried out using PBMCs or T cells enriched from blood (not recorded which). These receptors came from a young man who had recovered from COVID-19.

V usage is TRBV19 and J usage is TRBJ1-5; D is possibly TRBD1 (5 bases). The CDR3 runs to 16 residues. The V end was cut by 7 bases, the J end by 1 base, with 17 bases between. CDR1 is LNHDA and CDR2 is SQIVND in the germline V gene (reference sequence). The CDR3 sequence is CASNVGGGRSNQPQHF. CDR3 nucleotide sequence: TGTGCCAGTAATGTCGGGGGGGGTAGGAGCAATCAGCCCCAGCATTTT.

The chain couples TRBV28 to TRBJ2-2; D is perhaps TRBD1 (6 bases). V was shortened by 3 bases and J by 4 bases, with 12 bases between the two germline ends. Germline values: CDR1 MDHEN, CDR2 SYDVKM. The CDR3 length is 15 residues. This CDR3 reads CASSFQGRGTGELFF. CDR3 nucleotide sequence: TGTGCCAGCAGTTTTCAGGGGCGAGGCACCGGGGAGCTGTTTTTT.

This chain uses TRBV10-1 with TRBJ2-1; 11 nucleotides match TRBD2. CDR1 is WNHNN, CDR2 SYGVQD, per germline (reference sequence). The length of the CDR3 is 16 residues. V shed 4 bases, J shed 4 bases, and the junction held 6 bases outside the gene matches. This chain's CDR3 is CASSGTGTSGYNEQFF. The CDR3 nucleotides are TGCGCCAGCAGTGGAACCGGGACTAGCGGTTACAATGAGCAGTTCTTC.

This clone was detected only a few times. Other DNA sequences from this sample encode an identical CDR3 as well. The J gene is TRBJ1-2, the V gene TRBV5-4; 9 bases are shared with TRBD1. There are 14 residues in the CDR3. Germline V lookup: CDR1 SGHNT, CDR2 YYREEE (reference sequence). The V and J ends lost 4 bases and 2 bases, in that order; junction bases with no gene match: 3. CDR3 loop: CASSPGQGNYGYTF. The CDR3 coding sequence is TGTGCCAGCAGCCCAGGACAGGGGAACTATGGCTACACCTTC.

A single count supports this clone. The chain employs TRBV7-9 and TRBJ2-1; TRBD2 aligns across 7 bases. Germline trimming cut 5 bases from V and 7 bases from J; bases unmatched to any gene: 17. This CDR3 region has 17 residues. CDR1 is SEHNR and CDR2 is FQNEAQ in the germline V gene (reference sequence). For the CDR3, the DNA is TGTGCCAGCAGCGTCGCGGTTGGGGAGGGCAAAGGGAATGAGCAGTTCTTC. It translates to CASSVAVGEGKGNEQFF.

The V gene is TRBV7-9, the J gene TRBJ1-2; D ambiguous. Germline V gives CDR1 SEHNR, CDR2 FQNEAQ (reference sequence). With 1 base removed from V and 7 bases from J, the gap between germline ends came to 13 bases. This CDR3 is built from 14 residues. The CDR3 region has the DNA TGTGCCAGCAGCTTAGAACTATTCTTAGCTGGCTACACCTTC. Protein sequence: CASSLELFLAGYTF.

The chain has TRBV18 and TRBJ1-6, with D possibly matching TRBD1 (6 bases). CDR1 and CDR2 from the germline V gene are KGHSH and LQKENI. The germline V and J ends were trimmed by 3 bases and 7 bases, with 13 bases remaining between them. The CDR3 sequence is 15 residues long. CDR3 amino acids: CASSPLQGPNSPLHF. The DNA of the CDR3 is TGTGCCAGCTCACCGCTACAGGGACCGAATTCACCCCTCCACTTT.

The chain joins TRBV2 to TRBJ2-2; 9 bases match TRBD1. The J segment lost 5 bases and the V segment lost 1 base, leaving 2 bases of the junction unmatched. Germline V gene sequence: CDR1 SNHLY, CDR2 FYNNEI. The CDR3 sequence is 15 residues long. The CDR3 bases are TGTGCCAGCAGTGAAGACAGGGGGCAAACCGGGGAGCTGTTTTTT. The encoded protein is CASSEDRGQTGELFF.

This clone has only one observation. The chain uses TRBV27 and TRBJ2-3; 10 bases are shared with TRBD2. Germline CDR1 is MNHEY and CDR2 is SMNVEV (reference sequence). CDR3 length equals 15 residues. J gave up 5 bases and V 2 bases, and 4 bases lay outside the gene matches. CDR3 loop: CASSLGLAGVDTQYF. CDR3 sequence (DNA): TGTGCCAGCAGTTTAGGCCTAGCGGGAGTAGATACGCAGTATTTT.

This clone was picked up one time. CDR3: CASSYRTGRHEQFF. CDR3 coding DNA: TGTGCCAGCAGTTACCGCACAGGCCGGCATGAGCAGTTCTTC. The chain uses TRBV2 and TRBJ2-1; D perhaps matches TRBD1 (5 bases). Germline loops: CDR1 SNHLY, CDR2 FYNNEI. The CDR3 length is 14 residues. V was trimmed by 5 bases and J by 8 bases, leaving 16 bases between them.

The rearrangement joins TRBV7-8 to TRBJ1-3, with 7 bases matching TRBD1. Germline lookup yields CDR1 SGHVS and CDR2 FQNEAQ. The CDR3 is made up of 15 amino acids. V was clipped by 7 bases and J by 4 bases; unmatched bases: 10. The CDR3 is CASTTTGVRGNTIYF. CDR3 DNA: TGTGCCAGCACCACTACAGGGGTGCGCGGAAACACCATATATTTT.

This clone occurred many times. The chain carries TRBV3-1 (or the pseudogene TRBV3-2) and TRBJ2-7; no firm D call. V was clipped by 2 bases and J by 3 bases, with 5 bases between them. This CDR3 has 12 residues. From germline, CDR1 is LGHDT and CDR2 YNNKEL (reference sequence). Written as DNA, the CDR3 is TGTGCCAGCAGCCAATTCTACTACGAGCAGTACTTC. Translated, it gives CASSQFYYEQYF.

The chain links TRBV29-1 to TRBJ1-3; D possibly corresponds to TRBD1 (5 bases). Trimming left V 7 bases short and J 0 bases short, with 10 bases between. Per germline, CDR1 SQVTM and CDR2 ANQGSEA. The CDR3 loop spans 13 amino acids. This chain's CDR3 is CSGAGSSGNTIYF. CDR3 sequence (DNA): TGCAGCGGCGCAGGGTCCTCTGGAAACACCATATATTTT.

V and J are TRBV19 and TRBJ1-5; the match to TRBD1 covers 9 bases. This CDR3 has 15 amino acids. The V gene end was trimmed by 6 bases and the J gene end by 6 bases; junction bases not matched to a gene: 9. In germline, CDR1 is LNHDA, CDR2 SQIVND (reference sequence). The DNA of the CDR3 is TGTGCCAGTAGGCAAACAGGGGGCTGGAGTCAGCCCCAGCATTTT. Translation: CASRQTGGWSQPQHF.

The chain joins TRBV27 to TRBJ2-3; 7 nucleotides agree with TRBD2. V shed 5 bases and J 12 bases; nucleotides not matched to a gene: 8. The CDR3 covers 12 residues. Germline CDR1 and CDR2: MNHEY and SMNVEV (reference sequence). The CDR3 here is CASSQDRGDQYF. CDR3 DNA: TGTGCCAGCAGTCAAGACCGGGGGGATCAGTATTTT.

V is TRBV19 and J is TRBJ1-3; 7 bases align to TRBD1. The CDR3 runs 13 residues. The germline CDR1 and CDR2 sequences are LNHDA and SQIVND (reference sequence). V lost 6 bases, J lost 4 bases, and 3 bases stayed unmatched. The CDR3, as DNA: TGTGCCAGTAGGACGGACAGGGGAAACACCATATATTTT. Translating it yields CASRTDRGNTIYF.

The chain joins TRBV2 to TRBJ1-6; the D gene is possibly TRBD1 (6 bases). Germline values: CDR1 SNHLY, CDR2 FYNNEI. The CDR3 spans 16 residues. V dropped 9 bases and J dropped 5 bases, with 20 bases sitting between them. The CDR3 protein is CARPTRKGHNNSPLHF. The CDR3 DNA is TGTGCCAGACCAACTCGGAAGGGACATAATAATTCACCCCTCCACTTT.

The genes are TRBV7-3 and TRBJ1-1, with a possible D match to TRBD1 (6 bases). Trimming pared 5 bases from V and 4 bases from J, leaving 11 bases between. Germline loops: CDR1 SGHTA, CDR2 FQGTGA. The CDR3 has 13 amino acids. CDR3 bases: TGTGCCAGCAGCGTTACAGGGACCACTGAAGCTTTCTTT. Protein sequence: CASSVTGTTEAFF. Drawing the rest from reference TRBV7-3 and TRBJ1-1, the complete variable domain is GAGVSQTPSNKVTEKGKYVELRCDPISGHTALYWYRQSLGQGPEFLIYFQGTGAADDSGLPNDRFFAVRPEGSVSTLKIQRTERGDSAVYLCASSVTGTTEAFFGQGTRLTVV.

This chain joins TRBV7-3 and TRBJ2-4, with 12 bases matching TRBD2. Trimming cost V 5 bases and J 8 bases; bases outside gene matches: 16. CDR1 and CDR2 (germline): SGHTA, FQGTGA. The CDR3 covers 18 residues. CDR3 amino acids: CASSPGLLAGGPRDIQYF. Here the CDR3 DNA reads TGTGCCAGCAGCCCGGGACTGCTAGCGGGAGGGCCGCGGGACATTCAGTACTTC.

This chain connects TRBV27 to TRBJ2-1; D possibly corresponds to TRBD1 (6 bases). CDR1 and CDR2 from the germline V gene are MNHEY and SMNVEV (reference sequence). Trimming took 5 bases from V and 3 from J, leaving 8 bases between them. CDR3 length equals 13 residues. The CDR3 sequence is CASSGQNYNEQFF. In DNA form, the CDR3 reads TGTGCCAGCAGTGGACAGAACTACAATGAGCAGTTCTTC.

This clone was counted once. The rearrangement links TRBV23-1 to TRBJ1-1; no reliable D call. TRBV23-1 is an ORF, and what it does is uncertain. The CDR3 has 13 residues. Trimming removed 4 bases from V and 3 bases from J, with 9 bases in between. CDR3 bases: TGCGCCAGCAGTCCCCGCCCAGACACTGAAGCTTTCTTT. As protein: CASSPRPDTEAFF.

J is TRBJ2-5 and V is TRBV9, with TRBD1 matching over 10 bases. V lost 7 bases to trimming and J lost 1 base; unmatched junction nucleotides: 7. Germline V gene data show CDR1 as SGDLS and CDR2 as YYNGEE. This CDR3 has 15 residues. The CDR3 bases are TGTGCCAGCCCGCCCGGGACAGGGGTCCAAGAGACCCAGTACTTC. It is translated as CASPPGTGVQETQYF. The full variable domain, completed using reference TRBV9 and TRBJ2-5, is DSGVTQTPKHLITATGQRVTLRCSPRSGDLSVYWYQQSLDQGLQFLIQYYNGEERAKGNILERFSAQQFPDLHSELNLSSLELGDSALYFCASPPGTGVQETQYFGPGTRLLVL.

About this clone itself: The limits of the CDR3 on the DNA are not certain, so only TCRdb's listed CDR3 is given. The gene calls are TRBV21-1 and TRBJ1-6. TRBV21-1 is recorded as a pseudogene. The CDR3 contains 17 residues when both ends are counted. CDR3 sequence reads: CASSKVGGGANNSPLHF.

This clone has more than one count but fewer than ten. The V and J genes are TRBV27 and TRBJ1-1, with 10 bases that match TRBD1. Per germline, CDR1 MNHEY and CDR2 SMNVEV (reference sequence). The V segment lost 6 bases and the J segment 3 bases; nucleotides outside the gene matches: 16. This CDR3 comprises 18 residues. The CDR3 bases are TGTGCCAGCAGAGAAGCCGGGACAGGGGCTTTCATATACACTGAAGCTTTCTTT. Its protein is CASREAGTGAFIYTEAFF.

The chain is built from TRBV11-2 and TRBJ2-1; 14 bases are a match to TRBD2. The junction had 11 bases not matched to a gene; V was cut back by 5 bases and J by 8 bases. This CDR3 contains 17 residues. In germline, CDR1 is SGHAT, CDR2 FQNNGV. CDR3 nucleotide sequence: TGTGCCAGCAGCCCTCCCACCGGGACTAGCGGGAGAGATGAGCAGTTCTTC. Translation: CASSPPTGTSGRDEQFF.

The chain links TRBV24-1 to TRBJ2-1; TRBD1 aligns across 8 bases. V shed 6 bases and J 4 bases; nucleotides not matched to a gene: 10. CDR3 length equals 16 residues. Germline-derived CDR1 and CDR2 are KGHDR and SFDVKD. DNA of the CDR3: TGTGCCACCAGTAATAGTGGGACAGGTTTTTACAATGAGCAGTTCTTC. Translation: CATSNSGTGFYNEQFF.

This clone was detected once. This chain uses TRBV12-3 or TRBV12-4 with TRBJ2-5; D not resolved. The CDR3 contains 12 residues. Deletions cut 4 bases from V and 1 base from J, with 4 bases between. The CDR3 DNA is TGTGCCAGCAGTTCTCTCCAAGAGACCCAGTACTTC. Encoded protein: CASSSLQETQYF.

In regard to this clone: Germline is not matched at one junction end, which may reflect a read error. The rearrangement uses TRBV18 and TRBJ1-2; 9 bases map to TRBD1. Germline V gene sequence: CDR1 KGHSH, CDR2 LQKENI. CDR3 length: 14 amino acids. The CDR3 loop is CASSPAGTGYDYTF. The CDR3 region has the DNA TGTGCCAGCTCACCGGCCGGGACAGGGTATGACTACACCTTC.

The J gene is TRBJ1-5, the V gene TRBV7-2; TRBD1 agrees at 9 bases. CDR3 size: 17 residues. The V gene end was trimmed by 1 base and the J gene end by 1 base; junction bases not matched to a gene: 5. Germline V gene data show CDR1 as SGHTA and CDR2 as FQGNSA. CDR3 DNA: TGTGCCAGCAGCTTAGGGACAGGGGCCGGGAGCAATCAGCCCCAGCATTTT. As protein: CASSLGTGAGSNQPQHF.

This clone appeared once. The CDR3: CASSFMGTGGGYTF. CDR3 nucleotides: TGTGCCAGCAGTTTTATGGGGACAGGGGGTGGCTACACCTTC. The chain is built from TRBV27 and TRBJ1-2; 11 bases map to TRBD1. The CDR3 is made up of 14 amino acids. Germline trimming cut 3 bases from V and 7 bases from J; bases unmatched to any gene: 4. Germline V gene data show CDR1 as MNHEY and CDR2 as SMNVEV (reference sequence).

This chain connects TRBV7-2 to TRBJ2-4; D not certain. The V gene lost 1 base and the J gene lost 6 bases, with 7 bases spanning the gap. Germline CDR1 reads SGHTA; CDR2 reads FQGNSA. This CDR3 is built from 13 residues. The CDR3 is CASSLELRNIQYF. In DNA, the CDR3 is TGTGCCAGCAGCTTAGAACTGCGAAACATTCAGTACTTC.